Below, 13 T cell receptor beta chains from the same sample are listed, as sequenced in a study of blood T cell repertoires in COVID-19. TCRdb's copy holds only in-frame clones and misses some; the assay was immunoSEQ multiplex PCR. The profile covers about 380,000 clones, with 70% to 90% appearing a single time and about 1.1% taken by the ten largest. The sequenced sample consisted of PBMCs or T cells enriched from blood (not recorded which). The source is a woman under 30 who had recovered from COVID-19.

The rearrangement joins TRBV6-5 to TRBJ2-1, with 8 positions matching TRBD2. There are 13 residues in the CDR3. Germline V gives CDR1 MNHEY, CDR2 SVGAGI. Trimming removed 5 bases from V and 8 bases from J; junction bases left unmatched: 5. The CDR3 here is CASSRSGGDEQFF. The CDR3 region has the DNA TGTGCCAGCAGTAGAAGCGGGGGCGATGAGCAGTTCTTC.

This rearrangement joins TRBV19 to TRBJ1-2, with 9 bases identical to TRBD1. V lost 2 bases, J lost 3 bases, and 4 bases stayed unmatched. Germline V lookup: CDR1 LNHDA, CDR2 SQIVND (reference sequence). The CDR3 is 15 amino acids. The CDR3 spells CASSIQQGAYYGYTF. CDR3 coding DNA: TGTGCCAGTAGTATACAACAGGGGGCGTACTATGGCTACACCTTC.

The chain carries TRBV3-1 (or the pseudogene TRBV3-2) and TRBJ1-2; 10 positions match TRBD1. Trimming removed 0 bases from V and 7 bases from J; junction bases left unmatched: 5. The CDR3 is 15 amino acids. In germline, CDR1 is LGHDT, CDR2 YNNKEL (reference sequence). In DNA form, the CDR3 reads TGTGCCAGCAGCCAAGATACGACAGGGGGCAGTGGCTACACCTTC. Protein product: CASSQDTTGGSGYTF.

The genes are TRBV6-5 and TRBJ2-5, with a weak D call TRBD2 (6 bases). This CDR3 is 15 amino acids long. Germline CDR1 MNHEY, CDR2 SVGAGI. The germline V and J ends were trimmed by 4 bases and 5 bases, with 17 bases remaining between them. For the CDR3, the DNA is TGTGCCAGCAGTTTGCGTTGGCAGGAGGGGGAGACCCAGTACTTC. This codes for CASSLRWQEGETQYF.

The rearrangement uses TRBV25-1 and TRBJ1-1, with a weak D call TRBD1 (6 bases). The CDR3 has 13 amino acids. Germline values: CDR1 MGHDK, CDR2 SYGVNS. Trimming removed 7 bases from V and 1 base from J, with 10 bases in between. The CDR3 protein is CASKGTPNTEAFF. For the CDR3, the DNA is TGTGCCAGCAAGGGGACACCGAACACTGAAGCTTTCTTT.

The chain links TRBV28 to TRBJ2-3; D gene uncertain. This CDR3 comprises 11 residues. Trimming took 8 bases from V and 4 from J, leaving 7 bases between them. The germline V gene encodes CDR1 MDHEN and CDR2 SYDVKM. CDR3 DNA: TGTGCCAGCGCTCGGTCAGATACGCAGTATTTT. It is translated as CASARSDTQYF.

The V gene is TRBV19, the J gene TRBJ1-1; no firm D call. This CDR3 spans 14 amino acids. Trimming removed 3 bases at V and 1 base at J, with 9 bases between. The germline gives CDR1 LNHDA, CDR2 SQIVND (reference sequence). CDR3 sequence: CASSMLGKNTEAFF. DNA for the CDR3: TGTGCCAGTAGTATGCTGGGCAAGAACACTGAAGCTTTCTTT.

The genes are TRBV10-3 and TRBJ2-3, with 15 bases matching TRBD2. With V trimmed by 6 bases and J by 1 base, 5 bases remained unmatched. The CDR3 is 17 amino acids. Germline-derived CDR1 and CDR2 are ENHRY and SYGVKD. The DNA of the CDR3 is TGTGCCATCAGGGGACTAGCGGGGGGCCCTGGCACAGATACGCAGTATTTT. Translation: CAIRGLAGGPGTDTQYF.

In this sample, this clone turned up a few times. This rearrangement joins TRBV5-5 to TRBJ1-2; possible D gene TRBD1, 5 bases. Germline V gives CDR1 SGHKS, CDR2 YYEKEE (reference sequence). This CDR3 has 11 residues. Trimming pared 7 bases from V and 5 bases from J, leaving 9 bases between. The CDR3 nucleotides are TGTGCCAGCCGCCGGGGGTATGGCTACACCTTC. Its translation: CASRRGYGYTF.

J is TRBJ1-2 and V is TRBV5-6, with D possibly being TRBD1 (5 bases). V was cut by 4 bases and J by 8 bases, with 24 bases left in between. From germline, CDR1 is SGHDT and CDR2 YYEEEE. The CDR3 is 16 residues long. As DNA, the CDR3 is TGTGCCAGCAGCATCACGGCGGGACGCCGGACCGGGGGCTACACCTTC. Translating it yields CASSITAGRRTGGYTF.

Of note for this clone: It is unclear where the CDR3 begins or ends on the DNA, so no DNA is shown, and the CDR3 is as TCRdb lists it. V usage is TRBV2 and J usage is TRBJ1-2. The germline CDR1 and CDR2 sequences are SNHLY and FYNNEI. The CDR3 is 13 residues long, counting both termini. This CDR3 is CASSEDGVGSGTF.

The chain combines TRBV7-2 with TRBJ1-4, with 9 bases lining up with TRBD1. Germline CDR1 SGHTA, CDR2 FQGNSA. CDR3 length: 14 amino acids. The junction had 3 bases not matched to a gene; V was cut back by 3 bases and J by 7 bases. The CDR3 is CASSLGQGSEKLFF. The CDR3 DNA is TGTGCCAGCAGCTTGGGACAGGGAAGTGAAAAACTGTTTTTT.

The J gene is TRBJ1-6, the V gene TRBV3-1 (or the pseudogene TRBV3-2); 7 nucleotides line up with TRBD1. With V trimmed by 1 base and J by 7 bases, 4 bases remained unmatched. The CDR3 extends over 15 amino acids. CDR1 LGHDT and CDR2 YNNKEL come from the germline V gene (reference sequence). DNA for the CDR3: TGTGCCAGCAGCCAAGTCGGGACAGAGAATTCACCCCTCCACTTT. It yields the protein CASSQVGTENSPLHF.